This T cell receptor (beta chain) comes out of a study of shared clonotypes between healthy human individuals. Study results and caveats: When naive CD4 clonotypes were compared across several donors, about 5% were shared.

As to this clone: Its antigen is not identified. Other DNA variants within this sample encode the same CDR3.

The assay was immunoSEQ multiplex PCR, and TCRdb's table has in-frame clones only and misses some. The top ten clones hold around 0.4% of a sample with some 2.4 million clones, 93% of them seen once. V was trimmed by 0 bases and J by 6 bases, leaving 13 bases between them. The CDR3 covers 15 residues. Looked up from germline, CDR1 is SGHRS and CDR2 is YFSETQ. The TCR sequence derives from a man in his late teens or twenties in good health. Some clones in this sample may be carry-over from other donors' samples. This sequence joins TRBV5-1 and TRBJ2-1; D may match TRBD1 or TRBD2 (5 bases each). The sample comprised naive CD4+ T cells from PBMCs. The subset denotes: CD45RA+ positively selected. The CDR3 loop is CASSLGRSRGNEQFF. The CDR3 bases are TGCGCCAGCAGCTTGGGCCGGTCGAGGGGCAATGAGCAGTTCTTC.